This T cell receptor beta chain appears in the sequencing data of a study of shared clonotypes between healthy human individuals. For the study at large: Each donor's CD4 naive and CD4 memory cells filled three plates apiece, CD8 naive two, and CD8 memory one. General study results and limits: Memory subsets generally showed lower estimated richness than naive subsets.

Trimming took off 10 bases at V and 0 bases at J, with 19 bases between the two ends. The CDR3 runs to 15 residues. Germline V gives CDR1 WSHSY, CDR2 SAAADI. A note on this clone: Its antigen is unknown.

Libraries were prepared by immunoSEQ multiplex PCR; TCRdb keeps only in-frame clonotypes and omits some of them. The repertoire holds about 1.4 million clones, with approximately 96% as singletons. Sample: naive CD4+ T cells sorted from blood. The subset: CD45RA+ positively selected. The sequence derives from a man aged 25 to 40 in good health. This chain links TRBV10-2 with TRBJ2-7; tentatively, D is TRBD2 (6 bases). The CDR3: CATISLAGSSYEQYF. Here the CDR3 DNA reads TGCGCCACCATATCCTTGGCGGGAAGCTCCTACGAGCAGTACTTC.